Reported below is one T cell receptor (beta chain). The CDR3 runs to 15 residues. Per the germline V gene, CDR1 is SGHTS and CDR2 is YDEGEE. J was trimmed by 3 bases and V by 4 bases; bases with no gene match: 7. The data stem from a study of blood T cell repertoires in COVID-19. Donors in Cohort 3 who had recovered were those with two negative PCRs, healthcare professional clearance, or resolution of their symptoms. Clones were sequenced by immunoSEQ multiplex PCR, and TCRdb holds only the in-frame ones, with some missing. The data show fewer than 350,000 clones, around 90% seen once. The source of this sequence is a man between 60 and 75 years old who had recovered from COVID-19. Material for sequencing was PBMCs or T cells enriched from blood (not recorded which). The chain uses TRBV5-8 and TRBJ2-1; 7 nucleotides line up with TRBD2. The CDR3 nucleotides are TGTGCCAGCAGCCAAACTAGCGACTACTACAATGAGCAGTTCTTC. It translates to CASSQTSDYYNEQFF.